A selection of T cell receptor beta chains follows, all from one sample in a study of cytotoxic CD8 clonotypes in ibrutinib-treated CLL. Produced via immunoSEQ multiplex PCR; TCRdb's table is partial and in-frame only. The repertoire holds 45,000 to 70,000 clones, around 60% seen once, with about a fifth in the top ten. Source: PBMCs, taken after 24 months of ibrutinib treatment. The receptor set was obtained from a human donor with chronic lymphocytic leukemia. CDR3s include the opening cysteine and the closing phenylalanine or tryptophan. The order of the fields is CDR3 protein, CDR3 DNA, V gene, D gene, clone size, J gene. The D gene is left open where the match is weak. Only part of the rows carry a size: once, few, many, or a class if the clone is expanded.

cdr3_aa: CASSYGGTGGSEQYF; cdr3_nt: TGTGCCAGCAGTTATGGGGGGACAGGGGGTTCCGAGCAGTACTTC; v_call: TRBV28; d_call: TRBD1; clone_size: -; j_call: TRBJ2-7
cdr3_aa: CASSVVWSYNSPLHF; cdr3_nt: TGTGCCAGCAGTGTTGTCTGGTCCTATAATTCACCCCTCCACTTT; v_call: TRBV28; d_call: -; clone_size: few; j_call: TRBJ1-6
cdr3_aa: CASRLQGYHGYTF; cdr3_nt: TGTGCCAGCAGGCTACAGGGGTACCATGGCTACACCTTC; v_call: TRBV6-1; d_call: TRBD1; clone_size: -; j_call: TRBJ1-2
cdr3_aa: CASSLRLVNSLLSTDTQYF; cdr3_nt: TGTGCCAGCAGCTTAAGACTTGTAAACAGCCTCCTTTCCACAGATACGCAGTATTTT; v_call: TRBV7-2; d_call: -; clone_size: -; j_call: TRBJ2-3
cdr3_aa: CASSLGSPGLAEAFF; cdr3_nt: TGTGCCAGCAGCTTGGGGTCTCCAGGGCTGGCTGAAGCTTTCTTT; v_call: TRBV5-6; d_call: -; clone_size: many; j_call: TRBJ1-1
cdr3_aa: CASSSSAGTGWSNEQFF; cdr3_nt: TGTGCCAGCAGCTCCTCCGCCGGGACAGGGTGGAGCAATGAGCAGTTCTTC; v_call: TRBV7-9; d_call: TRBD1; clone_size: -; j_call: TRBJ2-1
cdr3_aa: CASSVQGTEAFF; cdr3_nt: TGTGCCAGCAGTGTGCAGGGGACTGAAGCTTTCTTT; v_call: TRBV2; d_call: -; clone_size: many; j_call: TRBJ1-1
cdr3_aa: CASSSSGPENEQFF; cdr3_nt: TGCGCCAGCAGCTCCTCGGGACCCGAAAATGAGCAGTTCTTC; v_call: TRBV5-1; d_call: -; clone_size: few; j_call: TRBJ2-1
cdr3_aa: CASSSPWRSYEQYF; cdr3_nt: TGTGCCAGCAGTTCCCCCTGGCGATCCTACGAGCAGTACTTC; v_call: TRBV27; d_call: -; clone_size: medium-sized; j_call: TRBJ2-7
cdr3_aa: CASSPQEQGTGYTF; cdr3_nt: TGTGCCAGCTCACCTCAGGAACAGGGAACTGGCTACACCTTC; v_call: TRBV18; d_call: -; clone_size: few; j_call: TRBJ1-2
cdr3_aa: CASSPDWRGGRPQHF; cdr3_nt: TGTGCCAGCAGTCCAGATTGGAGGGGAGGAAGGCCCCAGCATTTT; v_call: TRBV28; d_call: -; clone_size: few; j_call: TRBJ1-5
cdr3_aa: CASSFQGFREKLFF; cdr3_nt: TGTGCCAGCAGCTTCCAGGGGTTTCGGGAAAAACTGTTTTTT; v_call: TRBV7-9; d_call: -; clone_size: many; j_call: TRBJ1-4
cdr3_aa: CASSPPQGRPGEQFF; cdr3_nt: TGTGCCAGCTCACCACCGCAGGGGCGCCCCGGTGAGCAGTTCTTC; v_call: TRBV18; d_call: -; clone_size: -; j_call: TRBJ2-1
cdr3_aa: CASSVGQGSGANVLTF; cdr3_nt: TGTGCCAGCAGTGTGGGACAGGGGAGCGGGGCCAACGTCCTGACTTTC; v_call: TRBV6-6; d_call: TRBD1; clone_size: -; j_call: TRBJ2-6
cdr3_aa: CASSITGYNEQFF; cdr3_nt: TGTGCCAGTAGTATCACAGGCTACAATGAGCAGTTCTTC; v_call: TRBV19; d_call: -; clone_size: -; j_call: TRBJ2-1
cdr3_aa: CASSMVLLGSTEAFF; cdr3_nt: TGTGCCAGTAGTATGGTCTTGCTTGGGTCTACTGAAGCTTTCTTT; v_call: TRBV19; d_call: -; clone_size: -; j_call: TRBJ1-1
cdr3_aa: CASSNGQGASEAFF; cdr3_nt: TGTGCCAGCAGCAACGGACAGGGGGCTTCTGAAGCTTTCTTT; v_call: TRBV2; d_call: TRBD1; clone_size: -; j_call: TRBJ1-1
cdr3_aa: CASSIDLTRDTQYF; cdr3_nt: TGTGCCAGTAGTATTGACCTGACGAGGGATACGCAGTATTTT; v_call: TRBV19; d_call: -; clone_size: few; j_call: TRBJ2-3
cdr3_aa: CASSLDRDNSNQPQHF; cdr3_nt: TGTGCCAGCTCACTCGACAGAGACAATAGCAATCAGCCCCAGCATTTT; v_call: TRBV18; d_call: -; clone_size: few; j_call: TRBJ1-5
cdr3_aa: CASSPNGLPGQETQYF; cdr3_nt: TGTGCCAGCTCACCAAATGGTTTACCCGGACAAGAGACCCAGTACTTC; v_call: TRBV18; d_call: -; clone_size: -; j_call: TRBJ2-5
cdr3_aa: CASRKRASWETQYF; cdr3_nt: TGTGCCAGCAGAAAGAGAGCGAGTTGGGAGACCCAGTACTTC; v_call: TRBV27; d_call: -; clone_size: once; j_call: TRBJ2-5
cdr3_aa: CASSLFTANTEAFF; cdr3_nt: TGCGCCAGCAGCTTGTTTACAGCGAACACTGAAGCTTTCTTT; v_call: TRBV5-1; d_call: -; clone_size: medium-sized; j_call: TRBJ1-1